The 14 T cell receptor beta chains below come from one sample, sequenced in a study of post-analysis software for immune sequencing data. Their antigen targets remain unknown. Prepared libraries of TCR beta cDNA carried unique molecular identifiers. From the PCR reads, TCRdb called clonotypes with MiXCR, one entry per CDR3 protein. This sample has approximately 460,000 distinct CDR3 sequences, with 45% found just once. General observations from the study: Compared with controls, patients had more of five or six TRBV segments, including TRBV5-6, TRBV5-1 and TRBV20-1.

Sequences were obtained from blood. The receptors stem from a girl aged 5-17 years with multiple sclerosis.

Remarks on this clonotype: Because the CDR3 is missing its conserved closing phenylalanine or tryptophan, this is likely a read error. The rearrangement uses TRBV20-1 and TRBJ2-3; D is possibly TRBD2 (6 bases). The V gene lost 6 bases and the J gene lost 7 bases, with 35 bases spanning the gap. The CDR3 is 19 residues long. Germline V gene lookup returns CDR1 DFQATT and CDR2 SNEGSKA (reference sequence). CDR3 sequence reads: CSANSGTRQVTHRVYTQYV. The DNA for the CDR3 is TGCAGTGCAAATAGCGGTACTAGGCAGGTGACACATCGAGTCTATACGCAGTATGTT.

This clonotype was detected only a few times. This sequence joins TRBV29-1 and TRBJ2-7; weak D call: TRBD1 (6 bases). In germline, CDR1 is SQVTM, CDR2 ANQGSEA. The ends were cut back, 0 bases at V and 7 bases at J, with 16 bases in the middle. The length of the CDR3 is 14 residues. CDR3 sequence reads: CSVEEPKGVWEQYF. The CDR3 nucleotides are TGCAGCGTTGAAGAACCCAAGGGGGTCTGGGAGCAGTACTTC.

The rearrangement uses TRBV4-2 and TRBJ2-7; the D gene is possibly TRBD1 (5 bases). Between the trimmed V and J ends, which lost 1 base and 7 bases, there was a span of 11 bases. The length of the CDR3 is 13 residues. Germline V gene sequence: CDR1 LGHNA, CDR2 YNFKEQ. The CDR3, as DNA: TGTGCCAGCAGCCAAGTCCAGGGCAGGGAGCAGTACTTC. This sequence encodes CASSQVQGREQYF.

This chain links TRBV29-1 with TRBJ2-5, with D possibly matching TRBD1 (6 bases). The V end lost 0 bases, the J end lost 6 bases, and 17 bases lay between the germline ends. Germline V gene sequence: CDR1 SQVTM, CDR2 ANQGSEA. The CDR3 is 15 amino acids. In nucleotides, the CDR3 is TGCAGCGTTGAAGATCTGTGGGCAGGGGTGAAGACCCAGTACTTC. This codes for CSVEDLWAGVKTQYF.

This clonotype was detected many times. At one end, the junction sequence differs from germline, possibly due to a read error. The V call is TRBV5-1, the J call TRBJ2-5; unclear D gene. The CDR3 sequence is 11 residues long. Germline-derived CDR1 and CDR2 are SGHRS and YFSETQ. CDR3 in amino acids: CASSVQETQYF. CDR3 sequence (DNA): TGTGCCAGCTCAGTACAAGAGACCCAGTACTTC.

This chain links TRBV20-1 with TRBJ2-7; a weak D match, TRBD1 (6 bases). Trimming removed 6 bases at V and 3 bases at J, with 15 bases between. This CDR3 spans 13 amino acids. Germline V gene data show CDR1 as DFQATT and CDR2 as SNEGSKA (reference sequence). The CDR3: CSAAGTTDYEQYF. The CDR3 coding sequence is TGCAGTGCAGCCGGGACAACCGACTACGAGCAGTACTTC.

The chain combines TRBV20-1 with TRBJ2-1; perhaps TRBD2 as D (5 bases). The CDR3 loop spans 14 amino acids. Germline CDR1 and CDR2: DFQATT and SNEGSKA (reference sequence). With 2 bases removed from V and 4 bases from J, the gap between germline ends came to 12 bases. The CDR3 DNA sequence: TGCAGTGCTAGACGAGGGCCGGGTTACAATGAGCAGTTCTTC. This sequence encodes CSARRGPGYNEQFF.

This chain connects TRBV20-1 to TRBJ1-5, with D tentatively TRBD1 (5 bases). With 5 bases removed from V and 4 bases from J, the gap between germline ends came to 15 bases. The CDR3 sequence is 14 residues long. Germline V lookup: CDR1 DFQATT, CDR2 SNEGSKA (reference sequence). The CDR3 spells CSAPYSGRNQPQHF. CDR3 DNA: TGCAGTGCTCCGTACTCAGGGAGGAATCAGCCCCAGCATTTT.

V and J are TRBV20-1 and TRBJ1-1; TRBD1 is a possible D gene (5 bases). In germline, CDR1 is DFQATT, CDR2 SNEGSKA (reference sequence). The CDR3 extends over 14 amino acids. V was trimmed by 6 bases and J by 2 bases, leaving 16 bases between them. The chain's CDR3 is CSALQTAGNTEAFF. DNA of the CDR3: TGCAGTGCGCTGCAGACAGCTGGTAACACTGAAGCTTTCTTT.

The chain links TRBV20-1 to TRBJ1-6; no definite D call. V shed 3 bases and J shed 9 bases, with 18 bases lying between them. This CDR3 is 15 amino acids long. CDR1 is DFQATT and CDR2 is SNEGSKA in the germline V gene (reference sequence). The CDR3 DNA is TGCAGTGCTAGTGAGGCCAGCAGCGTAACTTCACCCCTCCACTTT. Protein: CSASEASSVTSPLHF.

This chain links TRBV7-6 with TRBJ2-7; 7 bases line up with TRBD1. This CDR3 region has 16 residues. V gave up 4 bases and J gave up 1 base; unmatched junction bases: 10. CDR1 is SGHVS and CDR2 is FNYEAQ in the germline V gene. CDR3 in DNA: TGTGCCAGCAGCTCACGGGGACAGAGAAGTTCCTACGAGCAGTACTTC. Amino acids: CASSSRGQRSSYEQYF.

This sequence joins TRBV20-1 and TRBJ1-5; D is uncertain. Trimming pared 6 bases from V and 2 bases from J, leaving 14 bases between. The CDR3 runs to 14 residues. In germline, CDR1 is DFQATT, CDR2 SNEGSKA (reference sequence). The CDR3 protein is CSAGRVRGNQPQHF. The CDR3 DNA sequence: TGCAGTGCGGGTCGCGTGAGAGGCAATCAGCCCCAGCATTTT.

The chain joins TRBV14 to TRBJ2-5; no definite D call. Germline V gives CDR1 SGHDN, CDR2 FVKESK. Trimming cost V 3 bases and J 5 bases, with 13 bases left between them. The CDR3 covers 14 residues. CDR3 nucleotide sequence: TGTGCCAGCAGCCAGACGGCTTGGGCGGAGACCCAGTACTTC. Translated: CASSQTAWAETQYF.

The J gene is TRBJ2-3, the V gene TRBV18, with 7 bases aligning to TRBD2. This CDR3 region has 18 residues. With 1 base clipped from V and 0 bases from J, the junction kept 10 bases outside the gene matches. In germline, CDR1 is KGHSH, CDR2 LQKENI. The CDR3 reads CASSPLEASGTSTDTQYF. The CDR3 DNA reads as TGTGCCAGCTCACCACTGGAGGCTAGCGGAACTAGCACAGATACGCAGTATTTT. The variable domain in full, with the rest retrieved from reference TRBV18 and TRBJ2-3, is NAGVMQNPRHLVRRRGQEARLRCSPMKGHSHVYWYRQLPEEGLKFMVYLQKENIIDESGMPKERFSAEFPKEGPSILRIQQVVRGDSAAYFCASSPLEASGTSTDTQYFGPGTRLTVL.